The clone carrying this T cell receptor (beta chain) was recorded a few times. MiXCR, applied by TCRdb to the RACE reads, yields one record per CDR3 protein. The sample gives more than 70,000 distinct CDR3 sequences, approximately 10% of which show up once; 2.9% is in the top ten. Germline values: CDR1 LGHNA, CDR2 YSLEER. Trimming removed 3 bases from V and 0 bases from J, with 12 bases in between. This CDR3 contains 16 residues. This sample stems from a study of human T cells and chemical hapten exposure. Stated time point: healthy volunteer bleed at 2 weeks. Before extraction, the whole blood was not fractionated, and total RNA was taken from it.

J is TRBJ2-4 and V is TRBV4-3; tentative D call: TRBD1 (5 bases). The specimen was whole blood. This TCR was recovered from a female donor in good health. Some clones in this sample may be carry-over from other donors' samples. CDR3 amino acids: CASSQAPTVAKNIQYF. CDR3 coding DNA: TGCGCCAGCAGCCAGGCTCCGACAGTAGCCAAAAACATTCAGTACTTC.